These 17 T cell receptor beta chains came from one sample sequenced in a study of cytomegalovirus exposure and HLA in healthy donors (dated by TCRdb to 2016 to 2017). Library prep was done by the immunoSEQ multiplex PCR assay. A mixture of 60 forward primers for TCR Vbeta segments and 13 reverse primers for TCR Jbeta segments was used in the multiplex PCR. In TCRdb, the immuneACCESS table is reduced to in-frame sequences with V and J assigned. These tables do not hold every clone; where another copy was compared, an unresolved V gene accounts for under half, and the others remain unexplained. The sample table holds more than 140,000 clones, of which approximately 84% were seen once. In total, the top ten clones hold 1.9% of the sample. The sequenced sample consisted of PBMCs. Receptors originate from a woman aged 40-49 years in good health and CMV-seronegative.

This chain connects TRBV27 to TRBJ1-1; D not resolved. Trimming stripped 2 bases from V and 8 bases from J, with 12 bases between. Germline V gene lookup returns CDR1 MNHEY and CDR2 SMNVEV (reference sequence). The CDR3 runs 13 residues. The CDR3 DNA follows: TGTGCCAGCAGTTTAGCCCGTCCAGGAGAAGCTTTCTTT. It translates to CASSLARPGEAFF.

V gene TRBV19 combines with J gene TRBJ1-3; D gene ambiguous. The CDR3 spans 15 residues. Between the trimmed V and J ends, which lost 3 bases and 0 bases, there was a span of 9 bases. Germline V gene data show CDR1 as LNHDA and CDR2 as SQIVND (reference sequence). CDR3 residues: CASSIRGNSGNTIYF. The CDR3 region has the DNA TGTGCCAGTAGTATCCGGGGAAACTCTGGAAACACCATATATTTT.

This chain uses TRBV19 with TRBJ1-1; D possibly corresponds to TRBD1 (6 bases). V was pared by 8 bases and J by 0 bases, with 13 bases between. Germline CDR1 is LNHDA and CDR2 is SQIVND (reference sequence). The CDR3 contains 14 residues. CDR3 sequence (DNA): TGTGCCAGTGATAGGGGGATGCTGAACACTGAAGCTTTCTTT. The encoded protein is CASDRGMLNTEAFF. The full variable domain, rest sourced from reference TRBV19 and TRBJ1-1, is DGGITQSPKYLFRKEGQNVTLSCEQNLNHDAMYWYRQDPGQGLRLIYYSQIVNDFQKGDIAEGYSVSREKKESFPLTVTSAQKNPTAFYLCASDRGMLNTEAFFGQGTRLTVV.

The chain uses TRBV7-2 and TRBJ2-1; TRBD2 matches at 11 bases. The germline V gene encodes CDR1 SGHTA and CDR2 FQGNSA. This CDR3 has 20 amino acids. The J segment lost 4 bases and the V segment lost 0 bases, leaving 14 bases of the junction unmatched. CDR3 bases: TGTGCCAGCAGCTTAGCAAACGGCAGATATAGCGGGAGGGTGTACAATGAGCAGTTCTTC. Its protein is CASSLANGRYSGRVYNEQFF.

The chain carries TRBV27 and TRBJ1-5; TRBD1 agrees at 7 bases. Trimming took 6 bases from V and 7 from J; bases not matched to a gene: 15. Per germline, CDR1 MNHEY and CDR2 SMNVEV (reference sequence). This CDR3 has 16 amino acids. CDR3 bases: TGTGCCAGCAGCCCCCTTATCGGGCAGGACAGGCAGCCCCAGCATTTT. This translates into CASSPLIGQDRQPQHF.

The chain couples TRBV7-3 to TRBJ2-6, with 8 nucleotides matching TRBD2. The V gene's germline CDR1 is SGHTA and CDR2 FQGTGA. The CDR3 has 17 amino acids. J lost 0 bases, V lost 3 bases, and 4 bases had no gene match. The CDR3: CASSFSGGVSGANVLTF. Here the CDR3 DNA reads TGTGCCAGCAGCTTCTCGGGGGGGGTCTCTGGGGCCAACGTCCTGACTTTC.

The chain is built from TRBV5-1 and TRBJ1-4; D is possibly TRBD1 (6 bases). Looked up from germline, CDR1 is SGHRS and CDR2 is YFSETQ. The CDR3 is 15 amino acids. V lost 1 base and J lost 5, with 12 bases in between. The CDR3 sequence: CASSLTLQGNEKLFF. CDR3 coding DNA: TGCGCCAGCAGCTTGACGTTACAGGGCAATGAAAAACTGTTTTTT.

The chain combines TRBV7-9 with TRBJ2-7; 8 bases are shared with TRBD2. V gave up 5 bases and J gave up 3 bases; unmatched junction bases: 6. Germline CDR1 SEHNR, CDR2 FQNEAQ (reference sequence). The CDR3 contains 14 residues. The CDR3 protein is CASSISGSVYEQYF. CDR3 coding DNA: TGTGCCAGCAGCATAAGCGGGAGTGTCTACGAGCAGTACTTC.

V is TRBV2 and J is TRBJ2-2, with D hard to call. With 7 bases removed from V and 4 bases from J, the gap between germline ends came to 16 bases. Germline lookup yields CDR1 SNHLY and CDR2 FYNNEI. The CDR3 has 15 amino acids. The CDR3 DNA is TGTGCCAGCATGGAAATTGGCCGCGGCACCGGGGAGCTGTTTTTT. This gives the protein CASMEIGRGTGELFF.

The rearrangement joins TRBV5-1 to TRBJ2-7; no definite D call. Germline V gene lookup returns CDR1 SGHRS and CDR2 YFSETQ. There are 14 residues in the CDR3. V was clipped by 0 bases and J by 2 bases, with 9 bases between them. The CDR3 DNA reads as TGCGCCAGCAGCTTGGCTGCAGTTCCCTACGAGCAGTACTTC. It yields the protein CASSLAAVPYEQYF.

CDR3 sequence: CASSYVGRGRAFF. The CDR3 DNA follows: TGTGCCAGCAGTTACGTGGGCAGGGGGAGAGCTTTCTTT. V is TRBV6-5 and J is TRBJ1-1, with 7 nucleotides matching TRBD1. This CDR3 contains 13 residues. Germline assignment: CDR1 MNHEY and CDR2 SVGAGI. The ends lost 2 bases at V and 10 bases at J; junction bases unmatched: 7.

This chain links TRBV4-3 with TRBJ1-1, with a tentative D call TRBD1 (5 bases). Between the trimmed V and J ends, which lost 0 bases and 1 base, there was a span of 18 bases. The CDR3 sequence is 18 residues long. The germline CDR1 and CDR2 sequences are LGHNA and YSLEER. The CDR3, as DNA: TGCGCCAGCAGCCAAGATGCAGTAAGAAAGGGGTGGAACACTGAAGCTTTCTTT. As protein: CASSQDAVRKGWNTEAFF.

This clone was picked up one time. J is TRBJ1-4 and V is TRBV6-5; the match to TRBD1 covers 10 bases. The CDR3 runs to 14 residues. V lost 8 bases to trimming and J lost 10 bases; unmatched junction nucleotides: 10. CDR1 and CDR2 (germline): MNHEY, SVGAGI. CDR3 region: CASSIRRQGAKLFF. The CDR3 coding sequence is TGTGCCAGCTCAATACGGCGACAGGGGGCAAAACTGTTTTTT.

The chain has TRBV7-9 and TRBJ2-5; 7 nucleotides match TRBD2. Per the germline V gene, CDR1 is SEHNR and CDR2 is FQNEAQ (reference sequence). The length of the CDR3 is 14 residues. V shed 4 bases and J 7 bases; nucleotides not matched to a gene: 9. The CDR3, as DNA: TGTGCCAGCAGCTCTTCAGGGAGGGCCTTGACCCAGTACTTC. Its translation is CASSSSGRALTQYF.

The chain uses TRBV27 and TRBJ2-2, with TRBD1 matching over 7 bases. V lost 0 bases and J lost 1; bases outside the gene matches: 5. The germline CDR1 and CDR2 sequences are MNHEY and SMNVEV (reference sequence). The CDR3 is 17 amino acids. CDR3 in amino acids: CASSLSPGTVNTGELFF. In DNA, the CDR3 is TGTGCCAGCAGTTTATCCCCTGGGACAGTGAACACCGGGGAGCTGTTTTTT.

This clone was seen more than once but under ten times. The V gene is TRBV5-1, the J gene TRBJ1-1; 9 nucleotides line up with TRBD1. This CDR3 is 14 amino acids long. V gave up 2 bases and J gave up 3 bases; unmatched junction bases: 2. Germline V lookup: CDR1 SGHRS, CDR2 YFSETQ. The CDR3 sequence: CASSLQGADTEAFF. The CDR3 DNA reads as TGCGCCAGCAGCTTACAGGGGGCCGACACTGAAGCTTTCTTT.

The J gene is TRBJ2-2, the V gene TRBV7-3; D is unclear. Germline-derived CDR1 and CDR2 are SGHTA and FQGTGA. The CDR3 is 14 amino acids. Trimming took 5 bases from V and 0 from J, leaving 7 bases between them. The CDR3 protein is CASSPYSNTGELFF. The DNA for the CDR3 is TGTGCCAGCAGCCCCTATTCGAACACCGGGGAGCTGTTTTTT.